This T cell receptor (beta chain) was recorded in a study of T cell repertoires in cytomegalovirus infection. At the level of the study: Indications of both CMV infection and matching HLA type were provided by public TCR beta signatures.

MiXCR was run by TCRdb on the reads, yielding one entry per CDR3 protein. The table has 800,000 to 950,000 distinct CDR3 sequences, roughly 33% seen once. Study findings and constraints: Clonotype analysis showed dominance of the ex vivo response by HLA-C-restricted CMV-specific TCR beta clonotypes.

This CDR3 is built from 14 residues. V was pared by 8 bases and J by 13 bases, with 26 bases between. Germline CDR1 and CDR2: MNHEY and SMNVEV (reference sequence). For this clonotype: Its antigen is undetermined.

V usage is TRBV27 and J usage is TRBJ1-1, with D perhaps matching TRBD1 (5 bases). This TCR was recovered from a human donor in good health (CMV status not recorded). Some clones in this sample may be carry-over from other donors' samples. This specimen consisted of cultured CD8+ T cells from PBMCs, obtained from culture after CMV antigen stimulation. The CDR3 sequence: CASGWTGLSGLGFF. DNA for the CDR3: TGTGCCAGCGGTTGGACGGGCCTGTCGGGGCTGGGTTTCTTT.